The source of this TCR beta chain is a study of identical twins' blood T cells. In the study overall: About six alpha and roughly six beta libraries together yielded about 46 million reads.

Study-level findings and limits: Environmental influences on twin similarity could not be excluded.

TCR cDNA libraries came from RNA via a modified published protocol. TCRdb reanalysed the 5' RACE reads using MiXCR and keeps one entry per CDR3 protein. The table shows about 370,000 distinct CDR3 sequences, with roughly 27% occurring only once. The CDR3 contains 12 residues. Trimming shortened V by 4 bases and J by 4 bases, and 7 bases separated the two germline ends. Germline V gene data show CDR1 as DFQATT and CDR2 as SNEGSKA (reference sequence). Concerning this clonotype itself: The target antigen is unknown.

The sequence derives from a woman between 18 and 55 years old in good health. The sample was PBMCs. The rearrangement links TRBV20-1 to TRBJ2-2, with TRBD2 as a possible D gene (5 bases). The chain's CDR3 is CSAIEGTGELFF. As DNA, the CDR3 is TGCAGTGCTATCGAGGGCACCGGGGAGCTGTTTTTT.